These 29 T cell receptor beta chains came from one sample sequenced in a study of patients and donors after allogeneic stem cell transplantation. TCRdb re-called the RT-PCR reads with MiXCR, one entry per CDR3 protein. Counted here are about 410,000 distinct CDR3 sequences, about a sixth occurring once; the ten biggest clones make up over 6%. The specimen sequenced was blood, either unsorted or a sorted T cell fraction (not recorded which). These receptors all come from a human donor who was either an allogeneic HSCT recipient or a stem cell or donor lymphocyte infusion donor (not recorded which). It is not recorded whose cells these are; they may come from a transplant donor.

This clonotype appeared a few times. The chain carries TRBV5-6 and TRBJ1-2; D uncertain. The CDR3 loop spans 15 amino acids. Trimming stripped 0 bases from V and 4 bases from J, with 13 bases between. The V gene's germline CDR1 is SGHDT and CDR2 YYEEEE. The CDR3 reads CASSLADGFGYGYTF. The CDR3 DNA sequence: TGTGCCAGCAGCTTGGCCGACGGTTTCGGCTATGGCTACACCTTC.

A few counts support this clonotype. This chain connects TRBV20-1 to TRBJ2-1; weak D call: TRBD1 (6 bases). This CDR3 is built from 16 residues. The germline CDR1 and CDR2 sequences are DFQATT and SNEGSKA (reference sequence). Trimming shortened V by 1 base and J by 4 bases, and 17 bases separated the two germline ends. CDR3 sequence reads: CSARVPSQGPYNEQFF. In nucleotides, the CDR3 is TGCAGTGCTAGAGTCCCTTCACAGGGACCATACAATGAGCAGTTCTTC.

In this sample, this clonotype turned up a few times. The J gene is TRBJ1-3, the V gene TRBV5-1, with D uncertain. The CDR3 contains 15 residues. Per germline, CDR1 SGHRS and CDR2 YFSETQ. V shed 1 base and J shed 0 bases, with 8 bases lying between them. In DNA, the CDR3 is TGCGCCAGCAGCTTGATGCATTACTCTGGAAACACCATATATTTT. This encodes CASSLMHYSGNTIYF.

This clonotype was seen a handful of times. The V call is TRBV2, the J call TRBJ2-1; 7 positions agree with TRBD2. The CDR3 has 16 amino acids. Germline CDR1 SNHLY, CDR2 FYNNEI. The V and J ends lost 5 bases and 6 bases, in that order; junction bases with no gene match: 13. CDR3: CASSRAEVTSSNEQFF. In DNA, the CDR3 is TGTGCCAGCAGTAGAGCGGAGGTGACTAGCTCCAATGAGCAGTTCTTC.

This clonotype has ten or more counts. V gene TRBV7-9 combines with J gene TRBJ2-5; no clear D. This CDR3 spans 12 amino acids. Trimming took 4 bases from V and 5 from J, leaving 8 bases between them. Germline-derived CDR1 and CDR2 are SEHNR and FQNEAQ (reference sequence). The CDR3 spells CASSSRGETQYF. CDR3 DNA: TGTGCCAGCAGCTCCCGTGGGGAGACCCAGTACTTC.

This chain links TRBV18 with TRBJ2-3; 8 nucleotides line up with TRBD1. The CDR3 is made up of 17 amino acids. In germline, CDR1 is KGHSH, CDR2 LQKENI. V dropped 1 base and J dropped 6; count of bases not matched to a gene: 12. CDR3 DNA: TGTGCCAGCTCACCACAGTCCCCGGGACAGGCTAAGGATACGCAGTATTTT. Encoded protein: CASSPQSPGQAKDTQYF.

This clonotype appeared a few times. The J gene is TRBJ2-5, the V gene TRBV2; tentatively, D is TRBD1 (6 bases). Trimming removed 6 bases at V and 2 bases at J, with 16 bases between. Germline-derived CDR1 and CDR2 are SNHLY and FYNNEI. The CDR3 covers 15 residues. The CDR3: CASRAEAGDQETQYF. The CDR3 DNA sequence: TGTGCCAGCAGAGCCGAAGCAGGGGATCAAGAGACCCAGTACTTC.

This clonotype has a handful of counts. The gene calls are TRBV4-2 and TRBJ2-5; 10 positions match TRBD2. V dropped 4 bases and J dropped 5; count of bases not matched to a gene: 19. The CDR3 length is 19 residues. Germline CDR1 and CDR2: LGHNA and YNFKEQ. Here the CDR3 reads CASSRRISGGSTLGETQYF. In nucleotides, the CDR3 is TGTGCCAGCAGCCGACGGATTAGCGGGGGGTCTACCCTTGGGGAGACCCAGTACTTC.

This clonotype was seen a handful of times. This chain connects TRBV20-1 to TRBJ1-6; a weak D match, TRBD1 (5 bases). The V end was cut by 3 bases, the J end by 3 bases, with 9 bases between. CDR1 is DFQATT and CDR2 is SNEGSKA in the germline V gene (reference sequence). The CDR3 sequence is 14 residues long. DNA for the CDR3: TGCAGTGCTAGGGGAGACAGCTATAATTCACCCCTCCACTTT. This codes for CSARGDSYNSPLHF.

The rearrangement joins TRBV7-9 to TRBJ2-2, with TRBD1 matching over 10 bases. The germline gives CDR1 SEHNR, CDR2 FQNEAQ (reference sequence). The J segment lost 6 bases and the V segment lost 5 bases, leaving 6 bases of the junction unmatched. The CDR3 has 15 residues. Written as DNA, the CDR3 is TGTGCCAGCAGCATCCCGACAGGGGGCCCCGGGGAGCTGTTTTTT. It specifies CASSIPTGGPGELFF.

The rearrangement joins TRBV19 to TRBJ2-2, with a possible D match to TRBD2 (6 bases). Germline-derived CDR1 and CDR2 are LNHDA and SQIVND (reference sequence). The V and J ends lost 5 bases and 8 bases respectively, with 18 bases between them. This CDR3 is 15 amino acids long. The CDR3 spells CASSPRDLRRGELFF. CDR3 in DNA: TGTGCCAGTAGTCCGCGGGACTTAAGACGGGGGGAGCTGTTTTTT.

This clonotype came up many times. V usage is TRBV7-8 and J usage is TRBJ2-2; unclear D gene. Germline V gives CDR1 SGHVS, CDR2 FQNEAQ. The CDR3 covers 12 residues. Between the trimmed V and J ends, which lost 1 base and 6 bases, there was a span of 3 bases. The CDR3 sequence is CASSLEAGELFF. CDR3 in DNA: TGTGCCAGCAGCTTAGAGGCCGGGGAGCTGTTTTTT.

There are a few counts of this clonotype. This chain joins TRBV13 and TRBJ2-3; the D is unclear. CDR1 and CDR2 from the germline V gene are PRHDT and FYEKMQ (reference sequence). V lost 5 bases, J lost 4 bases, and 7 bases lay in between. CDR3 length: 12 residues. CDR3 amino acids: CASSPPPDTQYF. In DNA, the CDR3 is TGTGCCAGCAGCCCCCCCCCAGATACGCAGTATTTT.

The chain combines TRBV3-1 with TRBJ2-1; a possible D gene is TRBD2 (5 bases). There are 14 residues in the CDR3. V lost 8 bases and J 4 bases, leaving 15 bases between the germline ends. The germline V gene encodes CDR1 LGHDT and CDR2 YNNKEL (reference sequence). In DNA form, the CDR3 reads TGTGCCAGCGTTGGGAGCGGTCAATACAATGAGCAGTTCTTC. It codes for CASVGSGQYNEQFF.

There are a few counts of this clonotype. The V call is TRBV18, the J call TRBJ1-2, with D unresolved. The CDR3 is made up of 13 amino acids. V lost 2 bases to trimming and J lost 3 bases, with 7 bases between them. Germline V gene lookup returns CDR1 KGHSH and CDR2 LQKENI. The CDR3 protein is CASSPTWDYGYTF. As DNA, the CDR3 is TGTGCCAGCTCACCAACCTGGGACTATGGCTACACCTTC.

The chain joins TRBV4-1 to TRBJ2-1, with D possibly matching TRBD1 (6 bases). Germline assignment: CDR1 MGHRA and CDR2 YSYEKL. V was cut by 6 bases and J by 5 bases, with 11 bases left in between. This CDR3 spans 13 amino acids. The CDR3 loop is CASRGALNNEQFF. The CDR3 region has the DNA TGCGCCAGCAGGGGGGCTCTTAACAATGAGCAGTTCTTC.

This clonotype showed up many times. The V call is TRBV6-1, the J call TRBJ2-7; D possibly corresponds to TRBD1 (5 bases). The CDR3 spans 13 residues. The germline V gene has CDR1 MNHNS and CDR2 SASEGT. The germline V and J ends were trimmed by 7 bases and 3 bases, with 13 bases remaining between them. The CDR3, as DNA: TGTGCCAGCACCAACGGACACTTCTACGAGCAGTACTTC. It specifies CASTNGHFYEQYF.

This clonotype has more than one count but fewer than ten. The V call is TRBV5-1, the J call TRBJ2-3; unclear D gene. The CDR3 runs to 12 residues. Trimming removed 0 bases at V and 10 bases at J, with 9 bases between. Germline lookup yields CDR1 SGHRS and CDR2 YFSETQ. The CDR3 DNA sequence: TGCGCCAGCAGCTTGGGACTCCGGCCGCAGTATTTT. This gives the protein CASSLGLRPQYF.

The chain is built from TRBV28 and TRBJ1-1, with D maybe TRBD1 (5 bases). Germline V gene lookup returns CDR1 MDHEN and CDR2 SYDVKM. The V end lost 2 bases, the J end lost 1 base, and 11 bases lay between the germline ends. CDR3 length: 15 amino acids. CDR3 nucleotides: TGTGCCAGCAGTTTAGGGTCGGGACGGAACACTGAAGCTTTCTTT. It yields the protein CASSLGSGRNTEAFF.

This chain uses TRBV30 with TRBJ1-3, with no clear D. The CDR3 is 15 residues long. CDR1 and CDR2 from the germline V gene are GTSNPN and SVGIG (reference sequence). Trimming removed 3 bases from V and 1 base from J, with 13 bases in between. Here the CDR3 reads CAWSVQIFSGNTIYF. The DNA of the CDR3 is TGTGCCTGGAGCGTTCAGATCTTTTCTGGAAACACCATATATTTT.

This clonotype was seen more than once but under ten times. The chain carries TRBV6-2 or TRBV6-3 and TRBJ2-2; 7 positions match TRBD2. This CDR3 region has 14 residues. Germline V CDR1 and CDR2: MNHEY, SVGEGT. Trimming removed 5 bases from V and 7 bases from J; junction bases left unmatched: 7. CDR3 DNA sequence: TGTGCCAGCAGTGCGGGGGTATGGGTCGGGGAGCTGTTTTTT. Translating it yields CASSAGVWVGELFF.

This sequence joins TRBV27 and TRBJ1-2; the D gene is possibly TRBD1 (5 bases). Germline values: CDR1 MNHEY, CDR2 SMNVEV (reference sequence). The CDR3 has 14 residues. V gave up 0 bases and J gave up 4 bases, with 9 bases separating them. The CDR3 spells CASSLSEGIYGYTF. CDR3 DNA: TGTGCCAGCAGTTTATCGGAGGGGATCTATGGCTACACCTTC.

This sequence joins TRBV5-1 and TRBJ2-1, with D maybe TRBD2 (6 bases). From germline, CDR1 is SGHRS and CDR2 YFSETQ. Trimming left V 4 bases short and J 6 bases short, with 14 bases between. The CDR3 runs to 14 residues. The CDR3 sequence is CASSPRERPNEQFF. In nucleotides, the CDR3 is TGCGCCAGCAGCCCTCGGGAGCGGCCCAATGAGCAGTTCTTC.

The sample holds a few counts of this clonotype. The chain links TRBV6-5 to TRBJ2-1, with TRBD2 identical over 7 bases. The CDR3 is made up of 16 amino acids. Germline lookup yields CDR1 MNHEY and CDR2 SVGAGI. The J segment lost 3 bases and the V segment lost 0 bases, leaving 5 bases of the junction unmatched. The CDR3 region is CASSYSSGGGYNEQFF. CDR3 coding DNA: TGTGCCAGCAGTTACTCGAGTGGCGGGGGCTACAATGAGCAGTTCTTC.

Points on this clonotype: This sequence may be a read error, since a much larger clone differs from it by one base. V usage is TRBV7-9 and J usage is TRBJ2-1; 11 bases fit TRBD2. J was trimmed by 12 bases and V by 3 bases; bases with no gene match: 7. Germline CDR1 reads SEHNR; CDR2 reads FQNEAQ (reference sequence). This CDR3 has 14 residues. CDR3: CASSFLLSGRVQFF. In nucleotides, the CDR3 is TGTGCCAGCAGCTTTTTGCTTAGCGGGAGGGTGCAGTTCTTC.

This clonotype was detected a few times. The chain joins TRBV7-9 to TRBJ1-1; D may be TRBD1 (5 bases). The V gene's germline CDR1 is SEHNR and CDR2 FQNEAQ (reference sequence). The CDR3 covers 15 residues. V lost 1 base and J lost 7, with 16 bases in between. The CDR3 region has the DNA TGTGCCAGCAGCTTAGGAACAGGAGTCAACCTTGAAGCTTTCTTT. It specifies CASSLGTGVNLEAFF.

This clonotype was seen a handful of times. The chain has TRBV6-1 and TRBJ2-2; the match to TRBD2 covers 8 bases. The CDR3 has 15 residues. V trimming: 6 bases; J trimming: 4 bases; junction bases outside the gene matches: 7. Germline loops: CDR1 MNHNS, CDR2 SASEGT. The CDR3 loop reads CASSPAGAGTGELFF. CDR3 nucleotide sequence: TGTGCCAGCAGCCCAGCGGGGGCGGGCACCGGGGAGCTGTTTTTT.

This chain joins TRBV12-3 or TRBV12-4 and TRBJ2-5, with D perhaps matching TRBD1 or TRBD2 (7 bases each). Trimming cost V 4 bases and J 4 bases, with 16 bases left between them. The CDR3 is 15 amino acids. The DNA of the CDR3 is TGTGCCAGCAGTTCTCAGGGGGGGATGAGAGAGACCCAGTACTTC. Translated, it gives CASSSQGGMRETQYF.

The genes are TRBV12-3 or TRBV12-4 and TRBJ2-4; D ambiguous. Trimming took 5 bases from V and 4 from J, leaving 15 bases between them. This CDR3 has 15 amino acids. The CDR3 DNA sequence: TGTGCCAGCAGTCTCTCGGGCCGGGCGAAAAACATTCAGTACTTC. Residues: CASSLSGRAKNIQYF.